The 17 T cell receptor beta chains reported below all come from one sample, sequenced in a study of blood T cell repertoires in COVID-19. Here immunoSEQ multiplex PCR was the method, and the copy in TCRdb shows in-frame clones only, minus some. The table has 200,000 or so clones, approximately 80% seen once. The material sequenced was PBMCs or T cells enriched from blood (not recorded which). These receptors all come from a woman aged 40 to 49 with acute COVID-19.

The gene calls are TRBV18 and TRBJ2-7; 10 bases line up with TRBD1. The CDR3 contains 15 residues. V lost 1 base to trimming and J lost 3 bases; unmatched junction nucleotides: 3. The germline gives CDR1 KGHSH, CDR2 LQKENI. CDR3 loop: CASSPRDRGSYEQYF. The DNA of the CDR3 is TGTGCCAGCTCACCACGGGACAGGGGTAGCTACGAGCAGTACTTC. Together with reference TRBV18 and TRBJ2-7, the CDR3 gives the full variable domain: NAGVMQNPRHLVRRRGQEARLRCSPMKGHSHVYWYRQLPEEGLKFMVYLQKENIIDESGMPKERFSAEFPKEGPSILRIQQVVRGDSAAYFCASSPRDRGSYEQYFGPGTRLTVT.

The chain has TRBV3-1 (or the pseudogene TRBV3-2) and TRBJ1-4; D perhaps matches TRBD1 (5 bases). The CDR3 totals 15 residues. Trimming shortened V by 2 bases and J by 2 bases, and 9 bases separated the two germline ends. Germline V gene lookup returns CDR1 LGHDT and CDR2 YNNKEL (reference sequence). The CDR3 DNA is TGTGCCAGCAGCCAACGGGCAGGGACTAATGAAAAACTGTTTTTT. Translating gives CASSQRAGTNEKLFF.

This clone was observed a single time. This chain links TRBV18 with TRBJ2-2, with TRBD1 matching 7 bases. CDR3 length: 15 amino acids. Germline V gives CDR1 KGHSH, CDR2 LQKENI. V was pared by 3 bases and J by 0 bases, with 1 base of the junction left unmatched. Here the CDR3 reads CASSPGQSNTGELFF. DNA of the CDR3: TGTGCCAGCTCACCGGGACAGTCGAACACCGGGGAGCTGTTTTTT.

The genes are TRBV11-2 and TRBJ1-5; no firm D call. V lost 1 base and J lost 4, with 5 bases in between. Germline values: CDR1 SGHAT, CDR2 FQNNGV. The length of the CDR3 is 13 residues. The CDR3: CASSLALNQPQHF. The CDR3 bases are TGTGCCAGCAGCTTAGCCTTAAATCAGCCCCAGCATTTT.

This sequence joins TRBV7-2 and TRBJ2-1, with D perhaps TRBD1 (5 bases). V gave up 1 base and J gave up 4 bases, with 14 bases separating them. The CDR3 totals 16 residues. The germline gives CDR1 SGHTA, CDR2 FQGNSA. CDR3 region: CASSLGGPGIYNEQFF. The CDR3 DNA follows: TGTGCCAGCAGCTTAGGAGGTCCAGGGATTTACAATGAGCAGTTCTTC.

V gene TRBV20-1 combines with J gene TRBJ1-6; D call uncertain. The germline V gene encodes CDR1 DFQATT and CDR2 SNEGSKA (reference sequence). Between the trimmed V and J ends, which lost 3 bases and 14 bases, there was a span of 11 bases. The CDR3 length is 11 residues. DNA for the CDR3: TGCAGTGCTAGGGACTCCCTCACCCTCCACTTT. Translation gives CSARDSLTLHF.

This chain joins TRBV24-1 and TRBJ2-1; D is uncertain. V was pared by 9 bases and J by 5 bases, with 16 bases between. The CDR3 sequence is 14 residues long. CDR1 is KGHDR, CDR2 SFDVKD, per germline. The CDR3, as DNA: TGTGCCACCGGTATAGCCCACAATAACAATGAGCAGTTCTTC. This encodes CATGIAHNNNEQFF.

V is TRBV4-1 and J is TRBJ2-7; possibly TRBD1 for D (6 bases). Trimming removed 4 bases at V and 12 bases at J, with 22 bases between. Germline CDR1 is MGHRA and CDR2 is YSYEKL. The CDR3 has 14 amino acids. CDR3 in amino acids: CASSLGRGNEIRYF. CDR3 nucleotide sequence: TGCGCCAGCAGCCTGGGCAGGGGAAATGAAATTCGGTACTTC.

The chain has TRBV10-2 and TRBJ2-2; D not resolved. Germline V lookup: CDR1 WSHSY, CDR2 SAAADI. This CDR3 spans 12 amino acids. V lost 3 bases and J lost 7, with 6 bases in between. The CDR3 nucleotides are TGCGCCAGCAGTGACTTCGGCGGGGAGCTGTTTTTT. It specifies CASSDFGGELFF.

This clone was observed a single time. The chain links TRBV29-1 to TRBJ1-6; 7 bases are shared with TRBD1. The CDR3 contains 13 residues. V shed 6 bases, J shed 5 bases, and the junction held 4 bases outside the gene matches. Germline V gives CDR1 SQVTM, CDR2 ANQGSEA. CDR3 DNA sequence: TGCAGCGTAAGGGACAGAAATAATTCACCCCTCCACTTT. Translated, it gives CSVRDRNNSPLHF.

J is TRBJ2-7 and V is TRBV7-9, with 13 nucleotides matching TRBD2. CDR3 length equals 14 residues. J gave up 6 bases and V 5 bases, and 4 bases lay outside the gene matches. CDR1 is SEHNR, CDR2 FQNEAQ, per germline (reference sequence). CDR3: CASSRTSGSSEQYF. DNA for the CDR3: TGTGCCAGCAGCCGGACTAGCGGGAGTAGCGAGCAGTACTTC.

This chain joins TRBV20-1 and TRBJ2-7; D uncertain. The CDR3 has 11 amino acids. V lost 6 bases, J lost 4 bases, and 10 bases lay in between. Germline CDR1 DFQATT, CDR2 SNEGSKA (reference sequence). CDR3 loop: CSAIQVYEQYF. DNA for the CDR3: TGCAGTGCCATTCAGGTGTACGAGCAGTACTTC.

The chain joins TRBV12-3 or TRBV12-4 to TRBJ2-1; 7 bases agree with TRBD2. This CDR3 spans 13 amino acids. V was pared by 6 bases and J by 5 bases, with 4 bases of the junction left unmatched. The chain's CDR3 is CASRPSGHNEQFF. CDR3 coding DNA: TGTGCCAGCAGGCCTAGCGGCCACAATGAGCAGTTCTTC.

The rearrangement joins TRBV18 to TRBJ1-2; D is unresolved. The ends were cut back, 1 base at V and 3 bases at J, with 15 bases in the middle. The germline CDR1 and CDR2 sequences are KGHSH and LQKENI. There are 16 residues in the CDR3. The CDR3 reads CASSPQRSLGDYGYTF. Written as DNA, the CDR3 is TGTGCCAGCTCACCACAAAGAAGCCTCGGGGACTATGGCTACACCTTC. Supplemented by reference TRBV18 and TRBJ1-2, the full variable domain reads NAGVMQNPRHLVRRRGQEARLRCSPMKGHSHVYWYRQLPEEGLKFMVYLQKENIIDESGMPKERFSAEFPKEGPSILRIQQVVRGDSAAYFCASSPQRSLGDYGYTFGSGTRLTVV.

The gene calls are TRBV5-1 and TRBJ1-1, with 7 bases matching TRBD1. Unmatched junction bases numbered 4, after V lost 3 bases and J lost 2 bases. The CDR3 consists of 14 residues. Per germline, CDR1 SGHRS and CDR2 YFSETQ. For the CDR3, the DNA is TGCGCCAGCAGCTCGGGACAGCTCAACACTGAAGCTTTCTTT. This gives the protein CASSSGQLNTEAFF.

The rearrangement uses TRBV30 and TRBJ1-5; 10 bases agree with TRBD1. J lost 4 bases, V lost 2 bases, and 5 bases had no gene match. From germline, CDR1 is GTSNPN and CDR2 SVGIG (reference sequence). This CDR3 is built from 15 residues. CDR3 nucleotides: TGTGCCTGGAGTTGGGGACAGGGGCGGAATCAGCCCCAGCATTTT. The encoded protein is CAWSWGQGRNQPQHF.

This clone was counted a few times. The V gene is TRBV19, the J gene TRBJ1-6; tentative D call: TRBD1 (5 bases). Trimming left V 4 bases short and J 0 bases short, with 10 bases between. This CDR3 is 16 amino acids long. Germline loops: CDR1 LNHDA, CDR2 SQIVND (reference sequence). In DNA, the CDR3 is TGTGCCAGTAGTAATCGACAGAGCTCCTATAATTCACCCCTCCACTTT. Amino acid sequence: CASSNRQSSYNSPLHF.